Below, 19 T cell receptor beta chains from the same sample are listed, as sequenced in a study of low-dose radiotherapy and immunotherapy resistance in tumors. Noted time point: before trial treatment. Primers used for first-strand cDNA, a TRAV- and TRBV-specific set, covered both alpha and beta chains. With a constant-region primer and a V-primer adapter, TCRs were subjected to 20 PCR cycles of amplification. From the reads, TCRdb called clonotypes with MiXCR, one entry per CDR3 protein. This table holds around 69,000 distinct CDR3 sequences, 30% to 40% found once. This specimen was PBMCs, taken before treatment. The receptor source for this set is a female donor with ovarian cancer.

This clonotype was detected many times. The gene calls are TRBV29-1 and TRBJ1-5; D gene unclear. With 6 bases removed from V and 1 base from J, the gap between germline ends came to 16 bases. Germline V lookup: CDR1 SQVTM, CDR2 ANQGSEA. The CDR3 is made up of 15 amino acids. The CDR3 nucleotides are TGCAGCGTGGCTAACGGGTACGGAAGCAATCAGCCCCAGCATTTT. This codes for CSVANGYGSNQPQHF.

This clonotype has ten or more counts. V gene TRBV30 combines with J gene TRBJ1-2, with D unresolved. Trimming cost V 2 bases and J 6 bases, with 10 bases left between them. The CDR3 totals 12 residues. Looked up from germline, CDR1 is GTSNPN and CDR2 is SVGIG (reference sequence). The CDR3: CAWSLTANGYTF. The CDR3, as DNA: TGTGCCTGGAGTTTAACGGCAAATGGCTACACCTTC.

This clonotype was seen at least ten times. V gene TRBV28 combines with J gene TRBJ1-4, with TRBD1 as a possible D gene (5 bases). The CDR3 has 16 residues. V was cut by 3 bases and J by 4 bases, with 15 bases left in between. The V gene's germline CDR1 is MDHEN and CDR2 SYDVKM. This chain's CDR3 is CASSFRGAPNNEKLFF. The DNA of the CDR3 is TGTGCCAGCAGTTTCCGGGGCGCCCCAAATAATGAAAAACTGTTTTTT. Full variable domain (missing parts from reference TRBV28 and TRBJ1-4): DVKVTQSSRYLVKRTGEKVFLECVQDMDHENMFWYRQDPGLGLRLIYFSYDVKMKEKGDIPEGYSVSREKKERFSLILESASTNQTSMYLCASSFRGAPNNEKLFFGSGTQLSVL.

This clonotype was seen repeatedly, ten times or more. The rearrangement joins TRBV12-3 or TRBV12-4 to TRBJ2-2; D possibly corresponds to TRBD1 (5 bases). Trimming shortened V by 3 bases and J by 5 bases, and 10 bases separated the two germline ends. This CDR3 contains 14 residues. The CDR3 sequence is CASSLNQGTGELFF. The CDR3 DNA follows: TGTGCCAGCAGTTTGAATCAGGGAACCGGGGAGCTGTTTTTT.

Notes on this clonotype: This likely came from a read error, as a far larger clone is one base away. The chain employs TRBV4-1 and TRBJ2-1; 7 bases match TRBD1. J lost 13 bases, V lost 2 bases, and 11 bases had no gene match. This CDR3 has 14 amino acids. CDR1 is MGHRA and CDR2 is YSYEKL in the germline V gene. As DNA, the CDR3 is TGCGCCAGCAGCCAACCGGGACAGAGGAACATTCAGTTCTTC. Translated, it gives CASSQPGQRNIQFF.

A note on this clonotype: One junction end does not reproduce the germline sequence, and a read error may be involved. As DNA, the CDR3 is TGTGCCAGCAGCTTGGAGGCGCGCGGAGACACTGAAGCTTTCTTT. Protein sequence: CASSLEARGDTEAFF. The V call is TRBV5-3, the J call TRBJ1-1; D is unclear. TRBV5-3 is assigned to the ORF class and has an uncertain function. This CDR3 is built from 15 residues.

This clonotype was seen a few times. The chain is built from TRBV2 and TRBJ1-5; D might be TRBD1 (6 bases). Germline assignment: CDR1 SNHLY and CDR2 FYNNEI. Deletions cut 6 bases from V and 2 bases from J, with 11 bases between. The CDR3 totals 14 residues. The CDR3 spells CASSQGWGNQPQHF. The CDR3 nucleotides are TGTGCCAGCAGCCAGGGGTGGGGCAATCAGCCCCAGCATTTT.

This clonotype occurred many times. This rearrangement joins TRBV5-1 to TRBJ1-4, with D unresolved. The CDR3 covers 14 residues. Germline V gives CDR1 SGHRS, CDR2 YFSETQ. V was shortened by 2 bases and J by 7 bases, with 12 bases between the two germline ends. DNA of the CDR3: TGCGCCAGCAGCTTCGGTGCCAGACCTGAAAAACTGTTTTTT. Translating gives CASSFGARPEKLFF. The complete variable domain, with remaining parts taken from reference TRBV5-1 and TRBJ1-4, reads KAGVTQTPRYLIKTRGQQVTLSCSPISGHRSVSWYQQTPGQGLQFLFEYFSETQRNKGNFPGRFSGRQFSNSRSEMNVSTLELGDSALYLCASSFGARPEKLFFGSGTQLSVL.

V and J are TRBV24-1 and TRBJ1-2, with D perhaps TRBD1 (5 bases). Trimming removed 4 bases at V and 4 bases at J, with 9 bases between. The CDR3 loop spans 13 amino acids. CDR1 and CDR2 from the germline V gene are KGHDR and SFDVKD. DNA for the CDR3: TGTGCCACCAGTGAAACAGGATTCTATGGCTACACCTTC. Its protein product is CATSETGFYGYTF.

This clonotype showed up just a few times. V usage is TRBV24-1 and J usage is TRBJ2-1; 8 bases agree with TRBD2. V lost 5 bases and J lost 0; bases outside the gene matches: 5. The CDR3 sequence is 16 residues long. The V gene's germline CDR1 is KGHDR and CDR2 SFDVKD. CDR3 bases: TGTGCCACCAGTGCTAACAGCGGGGGCTCCTACAATGAGCAGTTCTTC. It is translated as CATSANSGGSYNEQFF.

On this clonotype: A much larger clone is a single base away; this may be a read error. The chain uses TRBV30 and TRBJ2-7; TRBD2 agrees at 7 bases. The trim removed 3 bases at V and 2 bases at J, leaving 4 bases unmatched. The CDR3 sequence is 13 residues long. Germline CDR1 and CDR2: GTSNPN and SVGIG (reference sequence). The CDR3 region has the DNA TGTGCCTGGAGCAGGGAGGGACCCTACGAGCAGTACTTC. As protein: CAWSREGPYEQYF.

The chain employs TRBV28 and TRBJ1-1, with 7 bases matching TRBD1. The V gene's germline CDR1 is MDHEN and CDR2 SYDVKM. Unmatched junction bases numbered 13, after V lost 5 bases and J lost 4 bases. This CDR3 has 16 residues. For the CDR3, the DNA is TGTGCCAGCAGTCCCCCAGGGACAGCCTGGGGCACTGAAGCTTTCTTT. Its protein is CASSPPGTAWGTEAFF.

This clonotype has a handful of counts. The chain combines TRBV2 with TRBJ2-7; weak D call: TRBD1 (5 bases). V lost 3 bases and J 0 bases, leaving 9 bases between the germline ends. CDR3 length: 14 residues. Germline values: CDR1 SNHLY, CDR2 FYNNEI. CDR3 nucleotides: TGTGCCAGCAGTGACGACAGTTTCTCCTACGAGCAGTACTTC. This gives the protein CASSDDSFSYEQYF.

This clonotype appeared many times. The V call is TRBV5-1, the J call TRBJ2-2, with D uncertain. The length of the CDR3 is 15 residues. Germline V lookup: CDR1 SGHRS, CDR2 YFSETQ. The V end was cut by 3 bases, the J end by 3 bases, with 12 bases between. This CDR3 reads CASSWTGTDTGELFF. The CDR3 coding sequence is TGCGCCAGCAGCTGGACCGGAACAGACACCGGGGAGCTGTTTTTT.

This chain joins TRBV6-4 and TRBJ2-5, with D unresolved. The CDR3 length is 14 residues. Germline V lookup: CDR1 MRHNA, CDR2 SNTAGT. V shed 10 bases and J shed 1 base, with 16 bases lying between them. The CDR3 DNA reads TGTGCCAAAACCTCGCGGAAAGCCCAAGAGACCCAGTACTTC. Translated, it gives CAKTSRKAQETQYF.

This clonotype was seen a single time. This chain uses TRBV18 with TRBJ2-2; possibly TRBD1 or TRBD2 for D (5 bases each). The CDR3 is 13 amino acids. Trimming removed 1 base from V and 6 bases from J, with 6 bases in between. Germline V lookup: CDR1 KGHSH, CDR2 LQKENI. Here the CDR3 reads CASSPLGAGELFF. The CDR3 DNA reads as TGTGCCAGCTCACCACTGGGGGCCGGGGAGCTGTTTTTT.

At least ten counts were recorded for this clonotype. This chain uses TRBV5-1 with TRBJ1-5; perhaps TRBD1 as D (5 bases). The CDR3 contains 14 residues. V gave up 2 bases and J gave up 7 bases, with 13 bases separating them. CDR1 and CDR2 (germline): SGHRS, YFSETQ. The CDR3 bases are TGCGCCAGCAGCTTACGTTGGGGGGACCAGCCCCAGCATTTT. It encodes CASSLRWGDQPQHF.

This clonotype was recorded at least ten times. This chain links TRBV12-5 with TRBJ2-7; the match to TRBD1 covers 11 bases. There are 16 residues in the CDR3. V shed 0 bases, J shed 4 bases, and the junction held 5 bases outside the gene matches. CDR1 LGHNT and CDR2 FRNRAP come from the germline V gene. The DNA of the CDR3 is TGTGCTAGTGGTTTGGTAACCGGGACAGGGGGGTACGAGCAGTACTTC. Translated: CASGLVTGTGGYEQYF.

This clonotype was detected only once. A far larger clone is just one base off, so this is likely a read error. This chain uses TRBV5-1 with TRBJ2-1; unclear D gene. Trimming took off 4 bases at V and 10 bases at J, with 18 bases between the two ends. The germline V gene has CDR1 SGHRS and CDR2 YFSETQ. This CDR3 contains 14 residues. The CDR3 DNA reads TGCGCCAGCAGCATACCAGGCCTATCCTACGAGCAGTTCTTC. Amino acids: CASSIPGLSYEQFF.